The clone carrying this TCR beta chain is termed medium-sized. With 8 bases clipped from V and 2 bases from J, the junction kept 12 bases outside the gene matches. CDR3 size: 17 residues. Germline CDR1 and CDR2: SGHTA and FQGTGA. Naive CD4+ T cells were purified with Tregs depleted by CD25. Constant-region reverse primers amplified full-length variable regions, followed by semi-nested Nested Universal Primer A PCR. TCRdb redid the calling of the 5' RACE reads with MiXCR, one entry per CDR3 protein. The sample yields 7,000 to 9,000 distinct CDR3 sequences, around a quarter seen once. The sample comprised naive CD4+ T cells sorted from a lymph node. The subset is: naive CD4+ T cells, CD4+CD45RA+CD25-. V usage is TRBV7-3 and J usage is TRBJ1-5, with 10 bases matching TRBD1. This receptor was obtained from a female donor with breast cancer. The DNA for the CDR3 is TGTGCCAGCGAAAGAGACAGGGGGCTTTCGGGCAATCAGCCCCAGCATTTT. Protein sequence: CASERDRGLSGNQPQHF. The full variable domain, rest sourced from reference TRBV7-3 and TRBJ1-5, is GAGVSQTPSNKVTEKGKYVELRCDPISGHTALYWYRQSLGQGPEFLIYFQGTGAADDSGLPNDRFFAVRPEGSVSTLKIQRTERGDSAVYLCASERDRGLSGNQPQHFGDGTRLSIL.